Each of the 7 T cell receptor beta chains below was sequenced from the same sample in a study of shared clonotypes between healthy human individuals. Measured with immunoSEQ multiplex PCR; TCRdb has only the in-frame clones, and not every one. There are 2 million to 2.5 million clones in the sample; approximately 93% occur only once, and 0.35% to 0.45% lies in the top ten. The material sequenced was naive CD4+ T cells from PBMCs. The subset is: CD45RA+ positively selected. The receptors shown here come from a man younger than 35 in good health. Some clones in this sample may be carry-over from other donors' samples.

The chain carries TRBV18 and TRBJ1-2, with no clear D. The V gene's germline CDR1 is KGHSH and CDR2 LQKENI. The CDR3 runs to 13 residues. Trimming cost V 3 bases and J 6 bases, with 11 bases left between them. CDR3 sequence: CASSPKTRDGYTF. DNA of the CDR3: TGTGCCAGCTCACCTAAGACCCGAGATGGCTACACCTTC. Full variable domain (missing parts from reference TRBV18 and TRBJ1-2): NAGVMQNPRHLVRRRGQEARLRCSPMKGHSHVYWYRQLPEEGLKFMVYLQKENIIDESGMPKERFSAEFPKEGPSILRIQQVVRGDSAAYFCASSPKTRDGYTFGSGTRLTVV.

The chain joins TRBV5-1 to TRBJ2-1, with TRBD2 matching 8 bases. This CDR3 is built from 15 residues. V was pared by 4 bases and J by 1 base, with 4 bases of the junction left unmatched. CDR1 and CDR2 (germline): SGHRS, YFSETQ. CDR3 coding DNA: TGCGCCAGCAGCCGGATAGCGGGATCCTACAATGAGCAGTTCTTC. It yields the protein CASSRIAGSYNEQFF. The full variable domain, in which reference TRBV5-1 and TRBJ2-1 provide the parts outside the CDR3, is KAGVTQTPRYLIKTRGQQVTLSCSPISGHRSVSWYQQTPGQGLQFLFEYFSETQRNKGNFPGRFSGRQFSNSRSEMNVSTLELGDSALYLCASSRIAGSYNEQFFGPGTRLTVL.

This clone has only one observation. The V and J genes are TRBV20-1 and TRBJ2-1; maybe TRBD2 (5 bases). The CDR3 sequence is 11 residues long. Trimming took 6 bases from V and 8 from J, leaving 11 bases between them. The V gene's germline CDR1 is DFQATT and CDR2 SNEGSKA (reference sequence). The CDR3: CSAPVAYEQFF. In nucleotides, the CDR3 is TGCAGTGCCCCAGTAGCGTATGAGCAGTTCTTC.

V is TRBV11-2 and J is TRBJ1-1; 7 positions agree with TRBD1. Germline V CDR1 and CDR2: SGHAT, FQNNGV. The CDR3 loop spans 15 amino acids. The junction had 9 bases not matched to a gene; V was cut back by 0 bases and J by 8 bases. This CDR3 reads CASSLDLGTEVEAFF. CDR3 nucleotides: TGTGCCAGCAGCTTAGACCTAGGGACAGAGGTAGAAGCTTTCTTT.

The V gene is TRBV6-5, the J gene TRBJ1-1; D not certain. CDR3 size: 14 residues. Germline V lookup: CDR1 MNHEY, CDR2 SVGAGI. The V and J ends lost 5 bases and 10 bases respectively, with 20 bases between them. CDR3 bases: TGTGCCAGCAGTCCCGGTCCCCTCTCAGCGGGAGCTTTCTTT. Translating it yields CASSPGPLSAGAFF.

The gene calls are TRBV5-1 and TRBJ2-7; D is tentatively TRBD1 or TRBD2 (5 bases each). Between the trimmed V and J ends, which lost 4 bases and 3 bases, there was a span of 20 bases. CDR1 SGHRS and CDR2 YFSETQ come from the germline V gene. This CDR3 is built from 16 residues. The CDR3 DNA reads TGCGCCAGCAGCCCAGAGAGGGGCAGAGGAAACTACGAGCAGTACTTC. Its translation is CASSPERGRGNYEQYF.

To note about this clone: Other nucleotide sequences from this sample produce the same CDR3. The chain has TRBV10-3 and TRBJ1-1, with 7 nucleotides matching TRBD1. CDR1 is ENHRY, CDR2 SYGVKD, per germline. Trimming removed 3 bases from V and 3 bases from J; junction bases left unmatched: 4. CDR3 length equals 14 residues. The DNA of the CDR3 is TGTGCCATCAGTGAAACAGGGGCGGACACTGAAGCTTTCTTT. This sequence encodes CAISETGADTEAFF.